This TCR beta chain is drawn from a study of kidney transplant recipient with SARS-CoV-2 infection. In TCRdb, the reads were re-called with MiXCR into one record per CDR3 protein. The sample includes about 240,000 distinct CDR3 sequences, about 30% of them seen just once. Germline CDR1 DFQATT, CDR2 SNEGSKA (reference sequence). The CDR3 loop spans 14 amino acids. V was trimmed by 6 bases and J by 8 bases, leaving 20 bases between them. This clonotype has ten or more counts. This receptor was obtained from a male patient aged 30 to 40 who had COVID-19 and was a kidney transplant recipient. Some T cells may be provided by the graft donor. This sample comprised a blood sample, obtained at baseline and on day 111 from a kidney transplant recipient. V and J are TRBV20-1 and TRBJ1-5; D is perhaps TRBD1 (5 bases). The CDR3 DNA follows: TGCAGTGCAAATTGGGGGGGGGGTTCGGAGCCCCAGCATTTT. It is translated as CSANWGGGSEPQHF.